The T cell receptor beta chain under discussion was sequenced for a study of blood T cell repertoires in COVID-19. Deletions cut 3 bases from V and 8 bases from J, with 17 bases between. The CDR3 is 14 amino acids. The germline CDR1 and CDR2 sequences are SGHRS and YFSETQ. Produced via immunoSEQ multiplex PCR; TCRdb's table is partial and in-frame only. The sample includes about 400,000 clones, over 85% seen only once; the top ten take approximately 1.5%. The rearrangement joins TRBV5-1 to TRBJ1-2; TRBD1 is a possible D gene (5 bases). Sequenced: PBMCs or T cells enriched from blood (not recorded which). The sequence was obtained from a woman younger than 45 who had recovered from COVID-19. CDR3 residues: CASSSSGAERGYTF. The CDR3 DNA sequence: TGCGCCAGCAGCTCCAGTGGGGCAGAACGGGGCTACACCTTC.